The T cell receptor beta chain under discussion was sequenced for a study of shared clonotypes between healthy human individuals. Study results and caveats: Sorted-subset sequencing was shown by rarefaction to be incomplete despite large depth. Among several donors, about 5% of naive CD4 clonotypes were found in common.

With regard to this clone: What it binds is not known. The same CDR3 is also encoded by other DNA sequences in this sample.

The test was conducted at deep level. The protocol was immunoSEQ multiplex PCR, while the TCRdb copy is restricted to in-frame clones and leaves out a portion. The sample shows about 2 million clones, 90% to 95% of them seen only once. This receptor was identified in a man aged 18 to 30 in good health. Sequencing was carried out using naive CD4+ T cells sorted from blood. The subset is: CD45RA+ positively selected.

CDR3 DNA: TGCGCCAGCAGTGAGTCGGGCGGCACAGATACGCAGTATTTT. It yields the protein CASSESGGTDTQYF. The V gene is TRBV10-1, the J gene TRBJ2-3; D gene ambiguous. Germline CDR1 and CDR2: WNHNN and SYGVQD (reference sequence). This CDR3 has 14 amino acids. V was cut by 0 bases and J by 1 base, with 5 bases left in between.